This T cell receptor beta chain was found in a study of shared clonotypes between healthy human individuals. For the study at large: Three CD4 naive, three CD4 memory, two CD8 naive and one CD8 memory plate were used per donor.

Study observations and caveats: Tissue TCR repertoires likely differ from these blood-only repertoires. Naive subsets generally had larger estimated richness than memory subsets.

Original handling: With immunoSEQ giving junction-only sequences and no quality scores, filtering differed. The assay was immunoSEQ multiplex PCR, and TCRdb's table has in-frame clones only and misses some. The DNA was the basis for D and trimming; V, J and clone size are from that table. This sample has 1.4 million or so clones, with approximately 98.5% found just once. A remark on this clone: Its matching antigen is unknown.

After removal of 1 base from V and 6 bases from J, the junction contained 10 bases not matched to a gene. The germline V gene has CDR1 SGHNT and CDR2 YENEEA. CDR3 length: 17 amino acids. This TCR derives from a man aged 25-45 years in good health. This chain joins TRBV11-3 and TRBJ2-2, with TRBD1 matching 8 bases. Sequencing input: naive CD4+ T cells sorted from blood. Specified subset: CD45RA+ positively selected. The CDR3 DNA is TGTGCCAGCAGCTTAGGGGTCGGACAGGGTGGGGCCGGGGAGCTGTTTTTT. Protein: CASSLGVGQGGAGELFF.